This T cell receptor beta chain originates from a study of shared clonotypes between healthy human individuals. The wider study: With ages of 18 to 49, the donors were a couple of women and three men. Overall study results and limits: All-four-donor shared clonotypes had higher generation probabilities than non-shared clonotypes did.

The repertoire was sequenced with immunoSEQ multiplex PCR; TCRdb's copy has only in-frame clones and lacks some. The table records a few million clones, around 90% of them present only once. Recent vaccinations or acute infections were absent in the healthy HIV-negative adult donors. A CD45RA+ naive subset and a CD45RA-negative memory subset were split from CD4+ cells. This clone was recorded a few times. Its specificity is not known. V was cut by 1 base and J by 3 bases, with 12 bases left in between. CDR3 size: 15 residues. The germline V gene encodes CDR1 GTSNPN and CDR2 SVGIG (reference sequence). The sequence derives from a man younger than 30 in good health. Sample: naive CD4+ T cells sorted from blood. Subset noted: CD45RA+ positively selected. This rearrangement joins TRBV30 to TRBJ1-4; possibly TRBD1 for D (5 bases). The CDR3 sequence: CAWSDWGRANEKLFF. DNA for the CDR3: TGTGCCTGGAGTGATTGGGGGAGGGCTAATGAAAAACTGTTTTTT.